This T cell receptor (beta chain) stems from a study of T cell changes during pregnancy in multiple sclerosis. CDR1 and CDR2 (germline): SQVTM, ANQGSEA. V trimming: 6 bases; J trimming: 4 bases; junction bases outside the gene matches: 11. CDR3 length equals 15 residues. Only in-frame clones appear in the TCRdb table, and some are missing; sequencing was by immunoSEQ multiplex PCR. The sample yields some 80,000 clones, over 90% seen once. The specimen comprised peripheral blood, sampled in the second trimester of pregnancy. The chain uses TRBV29-1 and TRBJ2-3, with 9 bases identical to TRBD1. The TCR originated in a female donor with multiple sclerosis, enrolled in a pregnancy study. CDR3 bases: TGCAGCGTGCCATCCGGGACAGGGCGTGCAGATACGCAGTATTTT. Translation: CSVPSGTGRADTQYF.